This T cell receptor (beta chain) is from a study of metastatic and nonmetastatic thyroid tumors. Study-wide background: Where malignant and benign thyroid patients were concerned, repertoires were compared across blood and tumor or nodule tissue. Study observations and caveats: The study reportedly found significantly higher TCR beta diversity in malignant thyroid tumors than benign nodules, in blood and tumor.

Original processing notes: It was from CDR3 differences across clinicopathological groups that a distant-metastasis classifier for papillary thyroid cancer was built. TCRdb reanalyzed the PCR reads with MiXCR. TCRdb's processing, not the authors', yielded these V and J calls. The data hold about 10,000 clones, with less than 15% observed a single time. In germline, CDR1 is MNHNS, CDR2 SASEGT. This CDR3 has 15 amino acids. The trim removed 6 bases at V and 5 bases at J, leaving 7 bases unmatched. No patient had received any treatment before thyroid surgery. This clone has only a few counts. Its target is not known.

The sequence was collected from a female donor with papillary thyroid cancer or a benign thyroid nodule (not recorded which). Some clones in this sample may be carry-over from other donors' samples. The chain has TRBV6-1 and TRBJ2-3; 11 bases are a match to TRBD1. Material: blood. The CDR3 nucleotides are TGTGCCAGCAGACCCGGGACAGGGGGTAGAGATACGCAGTATTTT. Translation gives CASRPGTGGRDTQYF.